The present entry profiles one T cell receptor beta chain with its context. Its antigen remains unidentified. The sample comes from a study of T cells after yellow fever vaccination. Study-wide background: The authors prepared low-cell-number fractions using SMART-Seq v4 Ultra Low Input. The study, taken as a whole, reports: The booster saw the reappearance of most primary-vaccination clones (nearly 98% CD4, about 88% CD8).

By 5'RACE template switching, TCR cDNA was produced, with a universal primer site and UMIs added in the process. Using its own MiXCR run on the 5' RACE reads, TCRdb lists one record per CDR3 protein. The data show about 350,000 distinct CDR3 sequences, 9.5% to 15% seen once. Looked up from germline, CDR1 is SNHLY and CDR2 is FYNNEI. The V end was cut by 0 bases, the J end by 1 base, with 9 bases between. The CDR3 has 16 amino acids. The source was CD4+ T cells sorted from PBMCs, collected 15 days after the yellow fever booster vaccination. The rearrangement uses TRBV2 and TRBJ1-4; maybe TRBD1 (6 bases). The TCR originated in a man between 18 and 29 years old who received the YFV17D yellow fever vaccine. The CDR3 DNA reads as TGTGCCAGCAGTGAAGCGGGGACAAGAACTAATGAAAAACTGTTTTTT. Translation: CASSEAGTRTNEKLFF.